This T cell receptor (beta chain) came from a study of CD8+ T cells in alopecia areata. The sample's treatment: oral pan-JAK inhibitor, 5-10 mg twice daily. Alopecia areata patients provided lesional scalp punch biopsies and peripheral blood. Germline V gene sequence: CDR1 SSHAT, CDR2 FNYEAQ (reference sequence). V dropped 4 bases and J dropped 6; count of bases not matched to a gene: 6. The CDR3 is made up of 14 amino acids. Concerning this clone itself: Its antigen is not identified.

cDNA reverse transcribed from extracted RNA served as the sequencing template. Some clones are missing from TCRdb's copy, which holds only in-frame ones; the method was immunoSEQ multiplex PCR. The sample lists 150,000 to 200,000 clones, over 45% occurring once. The study's findings and limits: Persistence in scalp and blood during tofacitinib was observed for many expanded lesional clones.

The sample consisted of CD4+ T cells sorted from blood, taken at week 24, from a patient treated with tofacitinib. The chain employs TRBV7-7 and TRBJ2-7, with 10 bases identical to TRBD2. This TCR was sampled from a human donor with alopecia areata. For the CDR3, the DNA is TGTGCCAGCAGCTCACTATCTAGCGGGGGCGAGCAGTACTTC. Encoded protein: CASSSLSSGGEQYF.